These T cell receptor beta chains were read from a single sample in a study of memory CD4+ T cells and cytomegalovirus serostatus. This table comes from immunoSEQ multiplex PCR, and its TCRdb copy is limited to in-frame clones, with some not included. The sample holds more than 40,000 clones, less than 80% seen once. Material: memory CD4+ T cells from blood. The receptors shown here come from an adult in good health and CMV-seronegative. Each CDR3 is given with its conserved first and last residue. The order of the fields is D gene, CDR3 length, J gene, V gene, clone size, CDR3 protein, CDR3 DNA. A D gene is named only where the DNA matches it firmly. A clone size is listed for some rows: how often the clone was seen (once, few, many), or a class if it is expanded.

>-|12|TRBJ2-3|TRBV5-1|-
CASSPSTDTQYF
TGCGCCAGCAGCCCCAGCACAGATACGCAGTATTTT
>-|16|TRBJ2-6|TRBV18|-
CASPRADSSGANVLTF
TGTGCCAGTCCCAGGGCAGATAGTTCTGGGGCCAACGTCCTGACTTTC
>-|13|TRBJ2-1|TRBV6-1|-
CASSKVVYNEQFF
TGTGCCAGCAGCAAGGTGGTGTACAATGAGCAGTTCTTC
>TRBD2|18|TRBJ2-3|TRBV5-6|few
CASSPAQVAGGNTDTQYF
TGTGCCAGCAGCCCAGCCCAGGTAGCGGGAGGGAACACAGATACGCAGTATTTT
>TRBD2|15|TRBJ2-1|TRBV9|-
CASSNLAGGDNEQFF
TGTGCCAGCAGCAACCTAGCGGGAGGGGACAATGAGCAGTTCTTC